What follows is one TCR beta chain and its context. Its antigen is undetermined. CDR3 size: 13 residues. The germline CDR1 and CDR2 sequences are MRHNA and SNTAGT. The junction had 7 bases not matched to a gene; V was cut back by 11 bases and J by 3 bases. Reverse transcription of all isolated RNA meant that expressed TCRB transcripts were sequenced. Sequencing used immunoSEQ multiplex PCR; TCRdb keeps in-frame clones, though not all of them. The sample contains roughly 400,000 clones, 9.6% of which appear only once. These data belong to a study of beta chain features in type 1 diabetes. Findings of the study overall: Shortening of TCRB CDR3s, moderate but significant, appeared in all four CD4+ subsets of Type 1 diabetes patients. Whether HLA type affects TCRB rearrangement stayed undetermined in the present work. In type 1 diabetes patients, VDJ junctions had fewer insertions; deletions at these junctions were more frequent.

Every sorted population was more than 95% pure. The chain couples TRBV6-4 to TRBJ1-5, with 7 bases fitting TRBD1. The clonotype originates from a man under 40 with type 1 diabetes. Sequencing used central memory CD4+ T cells from blood. The CDR3 loop is CAGWDRHNQPQHF. DNA for the CDR3: TGTGCCGGTTGGGACAGACACAATCAGCCCCAGCATTTT.